Sequencing of this TCR beta chain was carried out in a study of Graves' ophthalmopathy and Graves' hyperthyroidism. Whole-study context: Researchers obtained peripheral blood at initial diagnosis, before any treatment had begun. Study-level findings and limits: Classification of ophthalmopathy versus stable hyperthyroidism by a 13-signature model yielded under 90% sensitivity and around 81% specificity.

The authors enrolled newly diagnosed hyperthyroidism patients aged 18 to 65 with under 2 months' duration. Establishment of the diagnosis relied upon clinical symptoms, serum thyroxine, TRAb, thyroid ultrasound and orbital computed tomography. This clonotype has ten or more counts. Its antigen is currently unknown. A read error may account for a junction end that differs from germline. The study amplified TCR beta CDR3 regions using RNA transcripts. The first-round RT-PCR employed HTBI primers together with the Qiagen OneStep RT-PCR kit. A multiplex PCR was then performed as the second round. TCRdb reprocessed the multiplex PCR reads with MiXCR, giving one entry per CDR3 protein. Among 680,000 or so distinct CDR3 sequences listed, 22% were seen once. Germline loops: CDR1 SEHNR, CDR2 FQNEAQ (reference sequence). The CDR3 loop spans 15 amino acids.

The material sequenced was peripheral blood. The chain employs TRBV7-9 and TRBJ1-2; D call uncertain. The sequence derives from a woman younger than 35 with stable Graves' hyperthyroidism. Some clones in this sample may be carry-over from other donors' samples. The CDR3 DNA follows: TGTGCCAGCGGCTTAGGATCCAGGCCGATAAGTGGCTACACCTTC. It codes for CASGLGSRPISGYTF.